Sequencing of this TCR beta chain was carried out in a study of molecular identifiers for immune sequencing clone quantification. Study-wide points: Clones of above 20 RNA copies carried over 98% of effector molecules; in naive cells they carried under 1%. Detecting spiked Jurkat TCR RNA from one cell among more than 750,000 naive cells was reportedly possible.

The CD8+CD4-CCR7+CD45RA+ phenotype defined the sorted naive CD8 T cells. Bulk TCR library preparation followed previously described methods with listed TCR primers. TCRdb reanalysed the PCR reads using MiXCR and keeps one entry per CDR3 protein. The table has about 330,000 distinct CDR3 sequences, about 23% seen once; the top ten hold around 0.74%. V dropped 6 bases and J dropped 4 bases, with 16 bases sitting between them. The CDR3 runs to 14 residues. This clonotype turned up a few times. As yet, its antigen is unknown. The chain joins TRBV12-3 or TRBV12-4 to TRBJ2-7, with D maybe TRBD2 (6 bases). This TCR was recovered from a human donor in good health. Some libraries in this study had Jurkat cell RNA spiked in. Sequenced: naive CD8+ T cells from blood, with Jurkat cell RNA spiked in. Indicated subset: FACS-sorted CD8+CD4-CCR7+CD45RA+ naive T cells. CDR3 DNA sequence: TGTGCCAGCAGCATTGCGTGGGGGGAATACGAGCAGTACTTC. Protein sequence: CASSIAWGEYEQYF.